The clone carrying this T cell receptor (beta chain) was detected only once. Its antigen is still unknown. This entry belongs to a study of Tregs in tolerant kidney transplant recipients. Data came from immunoSEQ multiplex PCR; TCRdb stores just in-frame clones and leaves some out. This sample has about 240,000 clones, with about 86% found just once. Findings and caveats of the study: No direct test of biological reproducibility was done here.

This CDR3 region has 13 residues. Germline V gene lookup returns CDR1 SEHNR and CDR2 FQNEAQ (reference sequence). J was trimmed by 9 bases and V by 5 bases; bases with no gene match: 4. The clonotype originates from a human donor in good health. This chain joins TRBV7-9 and TRBJ1-6; 7 nucleotides agree with TRBD1. The sample was CD4+ T cells from blood. The CDR3 DNA follows: TGTGCCAGCAGCGGGACAGCTTCTTCACCCCTCCACTTT. Its translation is CASSGTASSPLHF. Full variable domain (rest looked up from reference TRBV7-9 and TRBJ1-6): DTGVSQNPRHKITKRGQNVTFRCDPISEHNRLYWYRQTLGQGPEFLTYFQNEAQLEKSRLLSDRFSAERPKGSFSTLEIQRTEQGDSAMYLCASSGTASSPLHFGNGTRLTVT.